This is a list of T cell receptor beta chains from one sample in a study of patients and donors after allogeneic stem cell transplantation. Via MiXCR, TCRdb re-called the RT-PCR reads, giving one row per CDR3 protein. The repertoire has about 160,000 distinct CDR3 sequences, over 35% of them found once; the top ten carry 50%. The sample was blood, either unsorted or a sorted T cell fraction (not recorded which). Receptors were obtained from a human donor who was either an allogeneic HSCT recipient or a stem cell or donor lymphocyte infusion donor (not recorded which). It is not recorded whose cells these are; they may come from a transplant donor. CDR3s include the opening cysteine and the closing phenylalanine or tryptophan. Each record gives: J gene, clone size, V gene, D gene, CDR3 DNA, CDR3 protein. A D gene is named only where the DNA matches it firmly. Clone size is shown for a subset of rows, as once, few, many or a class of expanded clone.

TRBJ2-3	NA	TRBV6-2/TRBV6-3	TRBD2	TGTGCCAGCAGTTACTCCACTAGCGGGGGGATCAAGGGCACAGATACGCAGTATTTT	CASSYSTSGGIKGTDTQYF
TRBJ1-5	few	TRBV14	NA	TGTGCCAGCAGCCTGGCTGGGCGGAATCAGCCCCAGCATTTT	CASSLAGRNQPQHF
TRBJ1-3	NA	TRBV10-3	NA	TGTGCCATCAGTGAATCCGTGGGGGTCCCTGGAAACACCATATATTTT	CAISESVGVPGNTIYF
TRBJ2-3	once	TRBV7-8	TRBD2	TGTGCCAGCAGCTTTCGGGGGGGCCTATTCCGAACAGATACGCAGTATTTT	CASSFRGGLFRTDTQYF
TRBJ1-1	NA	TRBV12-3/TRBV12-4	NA	TGTGCCAGCAGTCCCCGCGTGGGGTCGAAGAACACTGAAGCTTTCTTT	CASSPRVGSKNTEAFF
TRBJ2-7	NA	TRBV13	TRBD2	TGTGCCAGCAGCTATGGGGGACTAGCGGGGACCTACGAGCAGTACTTC	CASSYGGLAGTYEQYF
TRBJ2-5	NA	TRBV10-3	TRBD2	TGTGCCATCAGTGATAGCGGGGGGGCCGGAGAGACCCAGTACTTC	CAISDSGGAGETQYF
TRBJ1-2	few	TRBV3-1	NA	TGTGCCAGCGTCGACAGGAACTATGGCTACACCTTC	CASVDRNYGYTF
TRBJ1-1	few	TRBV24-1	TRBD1	TGTGCCACCAGTGGGGACAGGGTCGCCACTGAAGCTTTCTTT	CATSGDRVATEAFF
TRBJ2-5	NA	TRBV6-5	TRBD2	TGTGCCAGCAGCCACGGGACTAGCAAAGAGACCCAGTACTTC	CASSHGTSKETQYF
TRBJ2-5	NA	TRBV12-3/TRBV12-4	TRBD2	TGTGCCAGCACCCCCGAAGTAGCGGGGAAAGAGACCCAGTACTTC	CASTPEVAGKETQYF
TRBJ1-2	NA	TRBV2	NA	TGTGCCAGCAGTCCGATGGGTGGCTACACCTTC	CASSPMGGYTF
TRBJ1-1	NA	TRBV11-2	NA	TGTGCCAGCAGCTTGGTAGGGGGACCGACCATGAACACTGAAGCTTTCTTT	CASSLVGGPTMNTEAFF
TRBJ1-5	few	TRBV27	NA	TGTGCCAGCAGTTCAACCAATGACAGGACCTACAATCAGCCCCAGCATTTT	CASSSTNDRTYNQPQHF
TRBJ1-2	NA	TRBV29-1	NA	TGCAGCGTTGATCGGGGAAAACAGGGAGAAGTCGGCGGCTACACCTTC	CSVDRGKQGEVGGYTF
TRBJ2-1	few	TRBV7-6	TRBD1	TGTGCCAGCAGCGCACAGGGGTACAATGAGCAGTTCTTC	CASSAQGYNEQFF
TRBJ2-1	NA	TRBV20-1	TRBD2	TGCAGTGCTAGTGGGCGGGGGGAATACAATGAGCAGTTCTTC	CSASGRGEYNEQFF
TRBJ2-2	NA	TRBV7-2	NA	TGTGCCAGCAGCTTAGCGCCAGACCTTCACACCGGGGAGCTGTTTTTT	CASSLAPDLHTGELFF
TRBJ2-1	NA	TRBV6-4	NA	TGTGCCAGCAGTGGGAGGGGGAGCTCCTACAATGAGCAGTTCTTC	CASSGRGSSYNEQFF
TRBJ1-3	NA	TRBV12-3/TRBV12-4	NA	TGTGCCAGCAGCGCAGTGCTCTCTGGAAACACCATATATTTT	CASSAVLSGNTIYF
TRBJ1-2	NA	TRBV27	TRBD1	TGTGCCAGCAGTAAGACAGGGGGCGCGGAATATGGCTACACCTTC	CASSKTGGAEYGYTF
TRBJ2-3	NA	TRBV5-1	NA	TGCGCCAGCAGCTTGGGGCTCTCCCTTACGCAGTATTTT	CASSLGLSLTQYF
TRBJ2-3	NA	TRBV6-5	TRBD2	TGTGCCAGCAGTTACGGGCTAGCGGTGACAGATACGCAGTATTTT	CASSYGLAVTDTQYF
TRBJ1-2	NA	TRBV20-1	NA	TGCAGTGCTAGAGAAGGGGTGAGATCCACTAACTATGGCTACACCTTC	CSAREGVRSTNYGYTF
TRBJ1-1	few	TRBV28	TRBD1	TGTGCCAGCAGTTCACAGGGGTCCGCTGAAGCTTTCTTT	CASSSQGSAEAFF
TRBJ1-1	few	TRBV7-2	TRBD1	TGTGCCAGCAGCCCTCACCGGGACAGGGCCACTGAAGCTTTCTTT	CASSPHRDRATEAFF
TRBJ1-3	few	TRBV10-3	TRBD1	TGTGCCATCAGTTGGGACAGTCCTTCTGGAAACACCATATATTTT	CAISWDSPSGNTIYF
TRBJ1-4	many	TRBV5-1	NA	TGCGCCAGCAGCTTGGGGACAACTAATGAAAAACTGTTTTTT	CASSLGTTNEKLFF
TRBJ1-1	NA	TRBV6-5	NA	TGTGCCAGCAGTTTAGGGACTAGCACTGAAGCTTTCTTT	CASSLGTSTEAFF
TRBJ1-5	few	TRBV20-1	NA	TGCAGTGCTAGGGGTAGCAATCAGCCCCAGCATTTT	CSARGSNQPQHF
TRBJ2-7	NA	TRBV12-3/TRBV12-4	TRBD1	TGTGCCAGCAGAACTACCGGGACAGCATACGAGCAGTACTTC	CASRTTGTAYEQYF